This T cell receptor beta chain originates from a study of CD8 T cells in ankylosing spondylitis (dated by TCRdb to 2016 to 2017). With respect to the entire study: T cell receptor beta repertoires were profiled in healthy donors and ankylosing spondylitis patients so that disease-linked TCR variants could be found. The whole study cohort included 108 healthy donors and over 20 ankylosing spondylitis patients. Samples of peripheral blood were taken, and for ankylosing spondylitis patients, synovial fluid was collected as well.

Reads for this sample came from an Illumina HiSeq 2500. Quantitative 5'-RACE with molecular barcodes was used to prepare TCR beta libraries. The study's own analysis went as follows. To identify disease-linked TCR variants, a new computational method was used, one built on a probabilistic model of VDJ rearrangement. TCRdb's own reprocessing of the public reads used fastp at Q25 and MiXCR and kept productive beta chains. One record per CDR3 amino acid sequence lists the most common genes and DNA. In this record, the V and J calls reflect TCRdb's handling and not the investigators' own analysis. For this sample the table gives around 300,000 distinct CDR3 sequences, of which around 21% were detected only once. The ten largest clonotypes hold 3.5% of the sample. This clonotype was counted many times. Its target antigen remains unknown. No clone much larger than this one lies a single base away; base qualities are absent.

Per the germline V gene, SGHTA is the CDR1 and FQGNSA is the CDR2. V was cut back by 0 bases and J by 9 bases, leaving a gap of 11 bases between them. Spanning cysteine to phenylalanine, the CDR3 consists of 13 amino acids. The DNA shown is the 39-base CDR3, in frame from base 1. Overall study outcomes, separate from this receptor: In peripheral blood, the disease-linked clones were found at relatively low frequencies and had a CD8+ phenotype. Some TCR beta motif variants had previously been reported in synovial fluid and blood of reactive arthritis patients, which suggested common disease-initiation mechanisms. The disease-linked clones were reported to be significantly enriched in matched synovial fluid samples from ankylosing spondylitis patients. A TCR beta motif made up of 7 to 9 highly homologous amino acid variants appeared to be characteristic of blood from ankylosing spondylitis patients.

This TCR derives from a female donor with ankylosing spondylitis or in good health (not recorded which). Rearrangement joined TRBV7-2 to TRBJ1-2, with the D gene not confidently named. The sequenced material came from blood, either unsorted or a sorted T cell fraction (not recorded which). The CDR3 is CASSLAQGGRYTF. The DNA sequence reads TGTGCCAGCAGCTTAGCCCAAGGTGGTCGCTACACCTTC.